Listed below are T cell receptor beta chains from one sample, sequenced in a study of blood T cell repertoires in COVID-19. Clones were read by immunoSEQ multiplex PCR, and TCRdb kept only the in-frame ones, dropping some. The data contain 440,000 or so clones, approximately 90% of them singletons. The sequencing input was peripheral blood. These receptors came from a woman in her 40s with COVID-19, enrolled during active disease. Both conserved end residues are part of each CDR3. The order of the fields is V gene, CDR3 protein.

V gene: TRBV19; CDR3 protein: CASSPRDRGGNQPQHF
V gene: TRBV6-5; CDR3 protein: CASAGPGYGYTF
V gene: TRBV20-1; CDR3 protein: CSASDSYGYTF
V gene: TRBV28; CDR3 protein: CASSLLRRGLGGNTIYF
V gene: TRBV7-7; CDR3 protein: CASSLLMGPLNEQFF
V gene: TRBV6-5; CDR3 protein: CASSSLGGDPAAEAFF
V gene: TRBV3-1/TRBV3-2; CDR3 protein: CASSLQTSGQETQYF
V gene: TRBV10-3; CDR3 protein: CAIRKRQSSSTDTQYF
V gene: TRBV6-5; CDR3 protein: CASTPAGTENTEAFF
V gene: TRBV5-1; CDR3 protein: CASSSLDRGNTEAFF
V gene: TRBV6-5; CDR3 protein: CATRQLAGVPYEQYF
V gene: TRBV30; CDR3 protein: CAWTQATNYGYTF
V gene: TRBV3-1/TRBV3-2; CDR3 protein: CASSPRTDYGYTF
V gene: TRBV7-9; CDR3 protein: CASSRVGSTDTQYF
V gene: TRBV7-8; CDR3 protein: CASSIPGQEYEQYF
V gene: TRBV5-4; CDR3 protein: CASSPQGSLYGYTF
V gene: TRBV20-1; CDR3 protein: CSASLAGGRNEQFF
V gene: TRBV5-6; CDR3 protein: CASGRSYNSPLHF
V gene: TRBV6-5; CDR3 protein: CASSPGGGPRQPQHF
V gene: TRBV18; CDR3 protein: CASSPPGRGKVAGELFF
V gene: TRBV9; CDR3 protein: CASSGGQIYTF
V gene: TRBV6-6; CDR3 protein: CASSYGGGSEKLFF
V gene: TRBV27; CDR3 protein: CASSSWGGETQYF
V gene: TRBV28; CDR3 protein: CASSPTGGQQPQHF
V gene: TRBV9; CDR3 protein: CASSPDSRQNIQYF
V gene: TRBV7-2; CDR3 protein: CASSRPGDEQFF
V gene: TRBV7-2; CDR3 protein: CASSSRTSGTLLYYNEQFF
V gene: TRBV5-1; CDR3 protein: CASSLAPPMGGTHYGYTF
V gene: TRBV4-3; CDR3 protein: CASSQAGTYTGELFF
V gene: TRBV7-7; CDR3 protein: CASSLGGGVYNEQFF
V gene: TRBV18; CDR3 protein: CASSPRQGQTEAFF
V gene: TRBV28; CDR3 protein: CASSLRGYGYTF
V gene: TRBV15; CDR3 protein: CATSRAYNTEAFF
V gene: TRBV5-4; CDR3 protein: CASSSGQGRDTQYF
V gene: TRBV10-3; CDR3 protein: CAISDPWGGQGVGDTQYF
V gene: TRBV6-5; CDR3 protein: CASSYLSIGTQETQYF
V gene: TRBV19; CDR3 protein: CASSKTPVYGYTF
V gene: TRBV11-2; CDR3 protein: CASSPMGSSGKAKNIQYF
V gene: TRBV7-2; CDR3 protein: CASSLASHYEQYF
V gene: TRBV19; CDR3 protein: CASSGAGEFPRQPQHF
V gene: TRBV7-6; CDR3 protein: CASSLTRGGQPQHF
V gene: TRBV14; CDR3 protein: CASSLNGGQDIQYF
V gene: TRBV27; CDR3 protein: CASRALAIGLTDTQYF
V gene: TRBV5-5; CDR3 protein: CASSSTGYYGYTF
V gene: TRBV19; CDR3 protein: CASRGQISYNEQFF
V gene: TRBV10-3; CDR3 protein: CAISESFANTGELFF
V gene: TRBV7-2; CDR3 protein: CATASRVGSPEAFF
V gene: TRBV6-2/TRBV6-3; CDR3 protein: CASSYDRADQPQHF
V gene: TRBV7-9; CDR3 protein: CASSLTGGPLLGNQPQHF
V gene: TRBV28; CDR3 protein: CASWDRHNEQFF
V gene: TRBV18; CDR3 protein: CASGWDSTIFNEQFF
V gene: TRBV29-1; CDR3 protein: CSVAGTTDTQYF
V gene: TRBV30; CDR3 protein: CAWSLLAMNTGELFF
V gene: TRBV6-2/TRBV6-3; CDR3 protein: CASSPGQGASNTEAFF
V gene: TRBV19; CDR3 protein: CASSFTGPPGGYTF
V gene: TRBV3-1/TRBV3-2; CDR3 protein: CASSQAPRRVEETQYF
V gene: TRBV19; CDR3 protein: CASNTRRGGKGNQPQHF